The entry below describes one TCR beta chain. The data belong to a study of blood T cell repertoires in COVID-19. As for the study in general: Acute-phase and convalescent COVID-19 samples originated in the United States, Italy and Spain.

The CDR3 runs to 14 residues. The germline CDR1 and CDR2 sequences are KGHSH and LQKENI. V was pared by 3 bases and J by 1 base, with 6 bases between. As processed by the authors: Amplifying reference gene primers gave estimates of nucleated cell counts. Assay used: immunoSEQ multiplex PCR; TCRdb lists only in-frame clones, some missing. That table furnishes V, J and clone size, whereas the DNA furnished D and trimming. The sample comprises approximately 290,000 clones, approximately 90% of which are singletons, and roughly 2.1% rests with the top ten. Sequences were obtained from peripheral blood. V usage is TRBV18 and J usage is TRBJ2-2; D remains unclear. The TCR sequence derives from a man aged 18 to 29 with active or convalescent COVID-19. DNA for the CDR3: TGTGCCAGCTCACCCCAAAAGAACACCGGGGAGCTGTTTTTT. Translating it yields CASSPQKNTGELFF.